Below are 32 T cell receptor beta chains sequenced from a single sample in a study of blood T cell repertoires in COVID-19 (dated by TCRdb to 2019 to 2021). The protocol used for the library was the immunoSEQ multiplex PCR assay. TCRdb obtained this table from immuneACCESS and retained in-frame rearrangements with V and J assigned. These tables miss some clones; where compared with another copy, unresolved V genes account for less than half of the shortfall, and the remainder is unexplained. In this sample the table shows hundreds of thousands of clones, around 90% of which occur a single time. The ten largest clonotypes hold over 12% of the sample. The sequenced sample was PBMCs or T cells enriched from blood (not recorded which). These receptors originate from a woman aged 45-65 years with acute COVID-19.

The J gene is TRBJ1-6, the V gene TRBV6-5, with 7 bases fitting TRBD1. CDR3 length: 14 residues. Losses at the gene ends were 6 bases for V and 6 bases for J; bases not matched to a gene: 5. Germline assignment: CDR1 MNHEY and CDR2 SVGAGI. This CDR3 reads CASSGRDSNSPLHF. The CDR3 bases are TGTGCCAGCAGCGGCCGGGACAGTAATTCACCCCTCCACTTT.

The CDR3 DNA reads TGTGCCTCGGGGGATTATGCCAAAAACATTCAGTACTTC. This encodes CASGDYAKNIQYF. This rearrangement joins TRBV9 to TRBJ2-4, with TRBD2 as a possible D gene (6 bases). The V end was cut by 10 bases, the J end by 1 base, with 12 bases between. Germline-derived CDR1 and CDR2 are SGDLS and YYNGEE. The CDR3 runs 13 residues.

J is TRBJ1-2 and V is TRBV2; 7 bases map to TRBD1. The CDR3 is made up of 14 amino acids. After removal of 5 bases from V and 4 bases from J, the junction contained 7 bases not matched to a gene. CDR1 and CDR2 (germline): SNHLY, FYNNEI. For the CDR3, the DNA is TGTGCCAGCAGTCGACAGGGACCCCTCTATGGCTACACCTTC. The encoded protein is CASSRQGPLYGYTF.

The gene calls are TRBV18 and TRBJ2-6; no reliable D call. The CDR3 is made up of 13 amino acids. Germline CDR1 and CDR2: KGHSH and LQKENI. Trimming pared 5 bases from V and 2 bases from J, leaving 4 bases between. CDR3 loop: CASSDTGANVLTF. The CDR3 nucleotides are TGTGCCAGCTCAGACACTGGGGCCAACGTCCTGACTTTC.

This chain connects TRBV24-1 to TRBJ2-4; TRBD1 matches at 11 bases. V lost 2 bases to trimming and J lost 6 bases; unmatched junction nucleotides: 2. This CDR3 spans 15 amino acids. Per the germline V gene, CDR1 is KGHDR and CDR2 is SFDVKD. In nucleotides, the CDR3 is TGTGCCACCAGTGATTCGGGGACAGGGGGAAACATTCAGTACTTC. Its protein product is CATSDSGTGGNIQYF.

The rearrangement uses TRBV25-1 and TRBJ1-2; 7 nucleotides align to TRBD1. Germline loops: CDR1 MGHDK, CDR2 SYGVNS. V gave up 2 bases and J gave up 4 bases; unmatched junction bases: 10. The CDR3 contains 16 residues. The CDR3 region has the DNA TGTGCCAGCAGTGAAAGTAATACGGGACAGTTCTATGGCTACACCTTC. Its translation: CASSESNTGQFYGYTF.

The chain couples TRBV28 to TRBJ2-7; a weak D match, TRBD2 (5 bases). Germline CDR1 MDHEN, CDR2 SYDVKM. V dropped 3 bases and J dropped 4 bases, with 19 bases sitting between them. The CDR3 is 16 amino acids. CDR3: CASSFSLAAIYYEQYF. CDR3 bases: TGTGCCAGCAGTTTTAGCCTAGCTGCAATCTATTACGAGCAGTACTTC.

For the CDR3, the DNA is TGTGCCAGCAGCCAGTACAGAGAGAATGAAAAACTGTTTTTT. Translated: CASSQYRENEKLFF. The rearrangement uses TRBV2 and TRBJ1-4; no clear D. Trimming took off 6 bases at V and 5 bases at J, with 13 bases between the two ends. The CDR3 length is 14 residues. Germline-derived CDR1 and CDR2 are SNHLY and FYNNEI.

Comments on this clone: The identical CDR3 is also encoded by other nucleotide sequences in the sample. The chain uses TRBV28 and TRBJ1-2; no reliable D call. The CDR3 length is 12 residues. Germline lookup yields CDR1 MDHEN and CDR2 SYDVKM. Trimming took 2 bases from V and 5 from J, leaving 6 bases between them. The CDR3 here is CASSLRGYGYTF. The CDR3 DNA is TGTGCCAGCAGTTTAAGAGGTTATGGCTACACCTTC.

The chain carries TRBV19 and TRBJ1-5; 10 bases match TRBD1. The CDR3 runs 16 residues. CDR1 is LNHDA, CDR2 SQIVND, per germline (reference sequence). J gave up 3 bases and V 3 bases, and 5 bases lay outside the gene matches. The CDR3 sequence is CASSMGDRGFNQPQHF. The CDR3 DNA reads TGTGCCAGTAGTATGGGGGACAGGGGATTCAATCAGCCCCAGCATTTT.

The V call is TRBV6-4, the J call TRBJ2-1; 8 bases are shared with TRBD1. CDR1 and CDR2 from the germline V gene are MRHNA and SNTAGT. The V segment lost 8 bases and the J segment 6 bases; nucleotides outside the gene matches: 12. CDR3 length equals 15 residues. The chain's CDR3 is CASSDGQGEINEQFF. Here the CDR3 DNA reads TGTGCCAGCTCAGATGGACAGGGCGAGATCAATGAGCAGTTCTTC.

The rearrangement links TRBV28 to TRBJ1-2; a possible D gene is TRBD1 (6 bases). CDR1 is MDHEN and CDR2 is SYDVKM in the germline V gene. The CDR3 covers 15 residues. V dropped 4 bases and J dropped 1 base, with 13 bases sitting between them. The CDR3 loop reads CASSWTELLNYGYTF. In nucleotides, the CDR3 is TGTGCCAGCAGTTGGACAGAGTTACTTAACTATGGCTACACCTTC.

The rearrangement joins TRBV5-3 to TRBJ2-1, with 11 bases matching TRBD2. TRBV5-3 is filed as an ORF, its function uncertain. The CDR3 loop spans 16 amino acids. The V and J ends lost 0 bases and 8 bases, in that order; junction bases with no gene match: 7. The CDR3 loop is CARSLDTSGSCYEQFF. The CDR3 DNA follows: TGTGCCAGAAGCTTGGACACTAGCGGGAGTTGCTATGAGCAGTTCTTC.

The chain recombines TRBV11-2 with TRBJ2-5; TRBD2 might be the D (5 bases). V was clipped by 1 base and J by 4 bases, with 13 bases between them. The CDR3 totals 15 residues. CDR1 SGHAT and CDR2 FQNNGV come from the germline V gene. CDR3 protein: CASSLVRGTAETQYF. The CDR3 nucleotides are TGTGCCAGCAGCTTAGTCCGGGGAACTGCAGAGACCCAGTACTTC.

This chain connects TRBV6-5 to TRBJ2-7; 7 bases align to TRBD1. V was clipped by 7 bases and J by 6 bases; unmatched bases: 15. The CDR3 consists of 15 residues. Germline assignment: CDR1 MNHEY and CDR2 SVGAGI. This chain's CDR3 is CASTRTPTGMGEQYF. The CDR3 coding sequence is TGTGCCAGCACCCGAACCCCGACAGGGATGGGCGAGCAGTACTTC.

V and J are TRBV28 and TRBJ1-4; D remains ambiguous. The CDR3 totals 14 residues. Germline loops: CDR1 MDHEN, CDR2 SYDVKM. V was trimmed by 2 bases and J by 6 bases, leaving 10 bases between them. In nucleotides, the CDR3 is TGTGCCAGCAGTTTAGGAGGGAAGTATGAAAAACTGTTTTTT. Translating it yields CASSLGGKYEKLFF.

A single count supports this clone. The chain's CDR3 is CSVEGQGNEQFF. The CDR3 DNA is TGCAGCGTTGAGGGACAGGGCAATGAGCAGTTCTTC. J is TRBJ2-1 and V is TRBV29-1; 9 bases match TRBD1. V was pared by 3 bases and J by 6 bases, with 0 bases of the junction left unmatched. This CDR3 contains 12 residues. The V gene's germline CDR1 is SQVTM and CDR2 ANQGSEA.

The chain employs TRBV4-1 and TRBJ1-1, with 7 bases that match TRBD1. CDR1 is MGHRA, CDR2 YSYEKL, per germline. V was clipped by 4 bases and J by 1 base; unmatched bases: 12. The CDR3 totals 17 residues. The CDR3 DNA reads TGCGCCAGCAGCCCGGAAGGCGACAGGGCACCGAACACTGAAGCTTTCTTT. Translating it yields CASSPEGDRAPNTEAFF.

V usage is TRBV28 and J usage is TRBJ1-2, with 9 bases fitting TRBD1. V lost 5 bases, J lost 8 bases, and 15 bases stayed unmatched. The CDR3 is 16 residues long. The germline gives CDR1 MDHEN, CDR2 SYDVKM. The CDR3 sequence: CASSQSNPGQGRGYTF. DNA for the CDR3: TGTGCCAGCAGTCAATCGAATCCGGGACAGGGTCGGGGCTACACCTTC.

This clone was seen once. V is TRBV6-5 and J is TRBJ1-2; D is ambiguous. Germline CDR1 MNHEY, CDR2 SVGAGI. This CDR3 contains 12 residues. Trimming took off 8 bases at V and 3 bases at J, with 10 bases between the two ends. CDR3 loop: CASQLADYGYTF. CDR3 DNA sequence: TGTGCCAGCCAGCTGGCGGACTATGGCTACACCTTC.

J is TRBJ2-3 and V is TRBV3-1 (or the pseudogene TRBV3-2); D is unresolved. CDR1 LGHDT and CDR2 YNNKEL come from the germline V gene (reference sequence). CDR3 length: 13 residues. Trimming cost V 3 bases and J 3 bases, with 7 bases left between them. CDR3 sequence: CASSHPGTDTQYF. Written as DNA, the CDR3 is TGTGCCAGCAGCCACCCCGGGACAGATACGCAGTATTTT.

The count of this clone is one. The chain links TRBV28 to TRBJ2-5; 11 bases map to TRBD1. The CDR3 sequence is 15 residues long. CDR1 is MDHEN, CDR2 SYDVKM, per germline. J was trimmed by 4 bases and V by 6 bases; bases with no gene match: 7. CDR3 nucleotide sequence: TGTGCCAGCAGCCACCCCGGGACAGGGGGAGAGACCCAGTACTTC. This translates into CASSHPGTGGETQYF. Drawing the rest from reference TRBV28 and TRBJ2-5, the complete variable domain is DVKVTQSSRYLVKRTGEKVFLECVQDMDHENMFWYRQDPGLGLRLIYFSYDVKMKEKGDIPEGYSVSREKKERFSLILESASTNQTSMYLCASSHPGTGGETQYFGPGTRLLVL.

The chain joins TRBV6-5 to TRBJ1-1; 10 positions match TRBD1. Trimming removed 3 bases from V and 10 bases from J; junction bases left unmatched: 8. Germline V gives CDR1 MNHEY, CDR2 SVGAGI. The CDR3 is 14 residues long. CDR3 residues: CASSYYGTGVTAFF. The DNA for the CDR3 is TGTGCCAGCAGTTATTACGGGACAGGGGTTACAGCTTTCTTT.

This clone was seen a handful of times. This rearrangement joins TRBV9 to TRBJ1-6; TRBD1 might be the D (5 bases). CDR1 and CDR2 (germline): SGDLS, YYNGEE. The CDR3 consists of 15 residues. Trimming took 0 bases from V and 2 from J, leaving 6 bases between them. The CDR3 bases are TGTGCCAGCAGCGTAGGGGGGGCCTATAATTCACCCCTCCACTTT. Protein: CASSVGGAYNSPLHF.

The gene calls are TRBV27 and TRBJ1-4, with D perhaps matching TRBD1 (5 bases). This CDR3 is 18 amino acids long. Trimming cost V 6 bases and J 4 bases, with 24 bases left between them. Germline V CDR1 and CDR2: MNHEY, SMNVEV (reference sequence). The CDR3 region has the DNA TGTGCCAGCAGCCCCACTCCGGGAGGGGTCCCGGTTAATGAAAAACTGTTTTTT. It translates to CASSPTPGGVPVNEKLFF.

This clone has only one observation. The V and J genes are TRBV19 and TRBJ1-2; 9 bases match TRBD1. Unmatched junction bases numbered 1, after V lost 4 bases and J lost 1 base. The germline CDR1 and CDR2 sequences are LNHDA and SQIVND (reference sequence). The CDR3 sequence is 14 residues long. Here the CDR3 reads CASSRTGVNYGYTF. The CDR3 DNA is TGTGCCAGTAGTAGGACAGGGGTTAACTATGGCTACACCTTC.

This sequence joins TRBV6-2 or TRBV6-3 and TRBJ2-1; 8 bases line up with TRBD1. The CDR3 loop spans 15 amino acids. Germline lookup yields CDR1 MNHEY and CDR2 SVGEGT. V trimming: 2 bases; J trimming: 8 bases; junction bases outside the gene matches: 8. The CDR3 nucleotides are TGTGCCAGCAGTTACGAGACAGGGGTTACTTATGAGCAGTTCTTC. This codes for CASSYETGVTYEQFF.

CDR3 DNA sequence: TGTGCCAGCAGCCCACAGGGTCGACATGAGCAGTTCTTC. This encodes CASSPQGRHEQFF. This chain uses TRBV7-9 with TRBJ2-1; TRBD1 is a possible D gene (6 bases). Germline V gene sequence: CDR1 SEHNR, CDR2 FQNEAQ (reference sequence). The V gene lost 5 bases and the J gene lost 8 bases, with 13 bases spanning the gap. CDR3 length: 13 amino acids.

The chain joins TRBV19 to TRBJ1-5; D gene ambiguous. Per the germline V gene, CDR1 is LNHDA and CDR2 is SQIVND (reference sequence). The CDR3 is 15 amino acids. Trimming took off 2 bases at V and 4 bases at J, with 12 bases between the two ends. Here the CDR3 DNA reads TGTGCCAGTAGTATAAGACTAAGGGAAAATCAGCCCCAGCATTTT. It yields the protein CASSIRLRENQPQHF.

The V call is TRBV9, the J call TRBJ2-1, with 8 bases that match TRBD1. V lost 3 bases, J lost 2 bases, and 7 bases stayed unmatched. Germline V gene sequence: CDR1 SGDLS, CDR2 YYNGEE. The CDR3 loop spans 16 amino acids. This chain's CDR3 is CASSGRQGSTYNEQFF. Here the CDR3 DNA reads TGTGCCAGCAGCGGTCGACAGGGGTCCACCTACAATGAGCAGTTCTTC.

The table lists this clone with a count of one. The chain employs TRBV27 and TRBJ1-6, with 7 bases lining up with TRBD1. The germline V gene has CDR1 MNHEY and CDR2 SMNVEV (reference sequence). Trimming at V came to 5 bases and at J to 7 bases, leaving 8 bases not matched to a gene. There are 15 residues in the CDR3. As DNA, the CDR3 is TGTGCCAGCAGTGGATCGTGGGACAGAAATTCACCCCTCCACTTT. Protein: CASSGSWDRNSPLHF.

V usage is TRBV4-3 and J usage is TRBJ2-7; 10 bases agree with TRBD2. The J segment lost 2 bases and the V segment lost 1 base, leaving 2 bases of the junction unmatched. This CDR3 comprises 15 residues. Germline CDR1 and CDR2: LGHNA and YSLEER. CDR3 nucleotide sequence: TGCGCCAGCAGCCAAGTTCTAGCGGGAGCCTACGAGCAGTACTTC. This gives the protein CASSQVLAGAYEQYF.